The rows below give T cell receptor beta chains drawn from one sample of a study of cytomegalovirus exposure and HLA in healthy donors. The method was immunoSEQ multiplex PCR; TCRdb's version includes in-frame clones alone and lacks a portion of them. The sample consists of more than 80,000 clones, 70% to 80% of them appearing once. Sample: PBMCs. The receptor source for this set is a boy aged 10-17 years in good health and CMV-seronegative. CDR3s include the opening cysteine and the closing phenylalanine or tryptophan. D genes are given only for firm matches. Only part of the rows carry a size: once, few, many, or a class if the clone is expanded.

len	v_gene	j_gene	d_gene	abundance	CDR3nt	CDR3aa
16	TRBV28	TRBJ2-2	TRBD1	-	TGTGCCAGCGGCAGACCCGGGACAGGGGTGCCCGGGGAGCTGTTTTTT	CASGRPGTGVPGELFF
16	TRBV4-3	TRBJ2-7	TRBD2	-	TGCGCCAGCAGCCAAGAGTCTAGCGGGGGATCGTACGAGCAGTACTTC	CASSQESSGGSYEQYF
15	TRBV6-6	TRBJ2-7	TRBD2	medium-sized	TGTGCCAGCAGTTACGAGACTAGCTCCTCCTACGAGCAGTACTTC	CASSYETSSSYEQYF
14	TRBV19	TRBJ2-7	-	few	TGTGCCAGTAGTACCCTGACAGGACCCTACGAGCAGTACTTC	CASSTLTGPYEQYF
15	TRBV5-6	TRBJ2-2	-	once	TGTGCCAGCAGCTGGGTCCAGGAGGCCACCGGGGAGCTGTTTTTT	CASSWVQEATGELFF
15	TRBV7-2	TRBJ1-1	TRBD1	few	TGTGCCAGCAGCCCGGGGACAGGGGGGCTCGCTGAAGCTTTCTTT	CASSPGTGGLAEAFF
11	TRBV20-1	TRBJ1-1	-	-	TGCAGTGCCCGGGGGAACACTGAAGCTTTCTTT	CSARGNTEAFF
12	TRBV7-9	TRBJ1-6	-	-	TGTGCCAGCAACGCGCAGGGTTCACCCCTCCACTTT	CASNAQGSPLHF
14	TRBV5-1	TRBJ1-3	-	few	TGCGCCAGCAGCTTGGAGAGCCGGGGTAACACCATATATTTT	CASSLESRGNTIYF
14	TRBV4-3	TRBJ1-6	-	-	TGCGCCAGCAGCCAAAAGAGGTCAGGGCCACCCCTCCACTTT	CASSQKRSGPPLHF
16	TRBV10-3	TRBJ2-7	TRBD2	-	TGTGCCATCAGTGGGACTAGCGGGATAACAGGGTACGAGCAGTACTTC	CAISGTSGITGYEQYF
16	TRBV5-6	TRBJ2-3	-	-	TGTGCCAGCAGCTGGGCTAGCGAAAGAAGCACAGATACGCAGTATTTT	CASSWASERSTDTQYF
18	TRBV15	TRBJ1-3	-	-	TGTGCCACCAGCAGAGATATAGGGCCCCGGAGGTCCGGAAACACCATATATTTT	CATSRDIGPRRSGNTIYF
15	TRBV7-2	TRBJ1-6	-	-	TGTGCCAGCAGCTTTACCCCGGGACACACATCACCCCTCCACTTT	CASSFTPGHTSPLHF
13	TRBV5-1	TRBJ2-7	TRBD2	-	TGCGCCAGCAGTTGGGAGGGATCCTACGAGCAGTACTTC	CASSWEGSYEQYF
14	TRBV27	TRBJ2-1	-	-	TGTGCCAGCTCTTTGGGGGCCGCCTACAATGAGCAGTTCTTC	CASSLGAAYNEQFF
14	TRBV6-6	TRBJ1-1	-	-	TGTGCCAGCAGTTACTCCGGCGGGAACACTGAAGCTTTCTTT	CASSYSGGNTEAFF
14	TRBV5-6	TRBJ2-7	-	-	TGTGCCAGCAGCCGCCGGGACATCCCCTACGAGCAGTACTTC	CASSRRDIPYEQYF
16	TRBV5-4	TRBJ2-3	TRBD2	medium-sized	TGTGCCAGCAGCTTGGTCGAGACTAGCGAGTCAGATACGCAGTATTTT	CASSLVETSESDTQYF
16	TRBV13	TRBJ2-7	TRBD2	-	TGTGCCAGCAGCCGACTAGCGGGAGTAAGTTCCTACGAGCAGTACTTC	CASSRLAGVSSYEQYF
13	TRBV5-4	TRBJ2-5	-	-	TGTGCCAGCAGAGGGGGAATCCAAGAGACCCAGTACTTC	CASRGGIQETQYF
12	TRBV6-1	TRBJ1-1	TRBD1	-	TGTGCCAGCAGCAGACAGGGGGTTGAAGCTTTCTTT	CASSRQGVEAFF
16	TRBV7-7	TRBJ2-1	TRBD2	-	TGTGCTAGCAGCGACGCGGGACTAGAGGGAGTGGATGAGCAGTTCTTC	CASSDAGLEGVDEQFF
13	TRBV9	TRBJ2-5	-	few	TGTGCCAGCAGCGTGGGGAGGCAAGAGACCCAGTACTTC	CASSVGRQETQYF
16	TRBV5-4	TRBJ2-5	-	-	TGTGCCAGCAGCTTGGGGCCCGAGCGGCCGCAAGAGACCCAGTACTTC	CASSLGPERPQETQYF
14	TRBV6-5	TRBJ1-6	-	few	TGTGCCAGCAGTTACTCGTTTAATAATTCACCCCTCCACTTT	CASSYSFNNSPLHF